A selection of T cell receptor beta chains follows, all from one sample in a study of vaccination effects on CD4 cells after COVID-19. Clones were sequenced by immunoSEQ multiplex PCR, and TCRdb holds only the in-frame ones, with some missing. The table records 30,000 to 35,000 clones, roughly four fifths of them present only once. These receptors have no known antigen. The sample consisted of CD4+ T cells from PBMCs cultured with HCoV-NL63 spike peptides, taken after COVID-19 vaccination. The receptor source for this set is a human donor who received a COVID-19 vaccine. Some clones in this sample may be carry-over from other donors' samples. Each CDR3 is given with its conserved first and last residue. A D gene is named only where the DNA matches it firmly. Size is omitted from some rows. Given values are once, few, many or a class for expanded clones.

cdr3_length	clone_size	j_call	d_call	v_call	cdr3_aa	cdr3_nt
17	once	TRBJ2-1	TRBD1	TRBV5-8	CASSLSRQGVARNEQFF	TGTGCCAGCAGCTTAAGTAGACAGGGGGTCGCGAGGAATGAGCAGTTCTTC
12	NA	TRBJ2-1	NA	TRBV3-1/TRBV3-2	CASSQLSNEQFF	TGTGCCAGCAGCCAGTTAAGTAATGAGCAGTTCTTC
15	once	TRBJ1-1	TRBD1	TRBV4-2	CASSPEQGLFTEAFF	TGTGCCAGCAGCCCGGAACAGGGGCTTTTCACTGAAGCTTTCTTT
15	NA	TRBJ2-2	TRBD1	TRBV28	CASSKTGGLNGELFF	TGTGCCAGCAGTAAAACAGGGGGTTTGAACGGGGAGCTGTTTTTT
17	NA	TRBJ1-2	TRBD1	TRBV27	CASSLSAGRGLSYGYTF	TGTGCCAGCAGTTTATCGGCAGGGAGGGGGCTGAGCTATGGCTACACCTTC
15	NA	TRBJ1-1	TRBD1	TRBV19	CASSWTGDRNTEAFF	TGTGCCAGTAGTTGGACAGGGGACAGGAACACTGAAGCTTTCTTT
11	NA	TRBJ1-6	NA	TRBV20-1	CSARVGSPLHF	TGCAGTGCTAGGGTCGGATCACCCCTCCACTTT
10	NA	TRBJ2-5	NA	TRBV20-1	CSAVKETQYF	TGCAGTGCAGTAAAAGAGACCCAGTACTTC
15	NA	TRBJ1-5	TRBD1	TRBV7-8	CASSQDRVGNQPQHF	TGTGCCAGCAGCCAGGACAGGGTGGGCAATCAGCCCCAGCATTTT
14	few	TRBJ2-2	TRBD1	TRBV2	CASRDRGSAGELFF	TGTGCCAGCAGGGACAGGGGATCGGCCGGGGAGCTGTTTTTT
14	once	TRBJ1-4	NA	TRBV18	CASSPGGEREKLFF	TGTGCCAGCTCACCTGGGGGCGAGCGAGAAAAACTGTTTTTT
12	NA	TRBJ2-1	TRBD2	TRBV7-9	CASSPTGTKQFF	TGTGCCAGCAGCCCGACCGGGACTAAGCAGTTCTTC
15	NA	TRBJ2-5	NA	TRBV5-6	CASSLLGPMRETQYF	TGTGCCAGCAGCTTATTAGGGCCGATGAGGGAGACCCAGTACTTC
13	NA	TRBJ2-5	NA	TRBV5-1	CASSLEGGETQYF	TGCGCCAGCAGCTTGGAGGGTGGGGAGACCCAGTACTTC
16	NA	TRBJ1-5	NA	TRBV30	CAWSVFSPKGPQPQHF	TGTGCCTGGAGTGTTTTTTCCCCCAAAGGGCCACAGCCCCAGCATTTT
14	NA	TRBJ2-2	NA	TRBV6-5	CASSSYKGFGELFF	TGTGCCAGCAGTTCCTATAAGGGGTTCGGGGAGCTGTTTTTT
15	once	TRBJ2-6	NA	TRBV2	CASSEEGTGANVLTF	TGTGCCAGCAGTGAAGAGGGTACTGGGGCCAACGTCCTGACTTTC
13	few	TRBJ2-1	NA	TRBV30	CAWSITANNEQFF	TGTGCCTGGAGTATCACAGCCAACAATGAGCAGTTCTTC
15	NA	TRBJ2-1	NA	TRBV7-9	CASIKAPWTYNEQFF	TGTGCCAGCATCAAAGCTCCATGGACTTACAATGAGCAGTTCTTC
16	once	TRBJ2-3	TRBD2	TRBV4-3	CASSQEDSGSTDTQYF	TGCGCCAGCAGCCAAGAGGATAGCGGGAGCACAGATACGCAGTATTTT
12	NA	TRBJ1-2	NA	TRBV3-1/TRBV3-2	CASSQTLYGYTF	TGTGCCAGCAGCCAGACACTCTATGGCTACACCTTC
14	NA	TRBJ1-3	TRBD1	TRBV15	CATSGRDRGPTIYF	TGTGCCACCAGCGGCCGGGACAGGGGGCCCACCATATATTTT
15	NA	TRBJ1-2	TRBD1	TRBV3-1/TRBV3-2	CASSQGTGGGRGYTF	TGTGCCAGCAGCCAAGGGACAGGGGGGGGGCGTGGCTACACCTTC
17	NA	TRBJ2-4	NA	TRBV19	CASSIPGHFSAKNIQYF	TGTGCCAGTAGTATACCGGGACACTTTTCTGCCAAAAACATTCAGTACTTC
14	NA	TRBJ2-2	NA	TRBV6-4	CASSDEGNTGELFF	TGTGCCAGCAGTGACGAGGGGAACACCGGGGAGCTGTTTTTT
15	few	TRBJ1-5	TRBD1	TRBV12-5	CASALGTASNQPQHF	TGTGCTAGTGCCCTGGGGACAGCTAGCAATCAGCCCCAGCATTTT
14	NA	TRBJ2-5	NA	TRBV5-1	CASSLLGQQETQYF	TGCGCCAGCAGCTTGCTTGGGCAGCAAGAGACCCAGTACTTC
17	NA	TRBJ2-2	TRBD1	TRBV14	CASSHGLWTGVTGELFF	TGTGCCAGCAGCCACGGACTATGGACAGGGGTGACCGGGGAGCTGTTTTTT
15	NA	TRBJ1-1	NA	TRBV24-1	CATSDSGSMSTEAFF	TGTGCCACCAGTGATTCCGGCAGTATGAGCACTGAAGCTTTCTTT
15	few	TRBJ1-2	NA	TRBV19	CASRGGGQINYGYTF	TGTGCCAGTAGAGGTGGAGGACAGATAAACTATGGCTACACCTTC
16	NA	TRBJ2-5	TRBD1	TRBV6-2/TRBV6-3	CASSDPIRGGGETQYF	TGTGCCAGCAGCGACCCAATTAGAGGGGGCGGAGAGACCCAGTACTTC
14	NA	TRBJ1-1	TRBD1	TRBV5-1	CASSFKGALTEAFF	TGCGCCAGCAGCTTCAAGGGGGCTTTAACTGAAGCTTTCTTT
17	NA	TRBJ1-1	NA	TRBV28	CASSYSAAGDMNTEAFF	TGTGCCAGCAGTTATAGCGCCGCAGGGGACATGAACACTGAAGCTTTCTTT
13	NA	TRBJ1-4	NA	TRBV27	CASSSAGNEKLFF	TGTGCCAGCAGTTCGGCAGGAAATGAAAAACTGTTTTTT
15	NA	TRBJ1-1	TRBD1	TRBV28	CASSSQTTGWTEAFF	TGTGCCAGCAGTTCGCAGACGACAGGGTGGACTGAAGCTTTCTTT
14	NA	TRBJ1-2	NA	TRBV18	CASSPVGRGYGYTF	TGTGCCAGCTCACCAGTAGGGCGAGGCTATGGCTACACCTTC
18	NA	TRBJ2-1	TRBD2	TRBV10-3	CAISGTSGAKSSYNEQFF	TGTGCCATCAGTGGGACTAGCGGGGCTAAAAGCTCCTACAATGAGCAGTTCTTC
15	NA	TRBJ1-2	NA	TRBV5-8	CASSPPDRDGYGYTF	TGTGCCAGCAGCCCCCCCGACCGGGACGGCTATGGCTACACCTTC
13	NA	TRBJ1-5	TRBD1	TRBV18	CASSGQVNQPQHF	TGTGCCAGCTCAGGACAGGTCAATCAGCCCCAGCATTTT
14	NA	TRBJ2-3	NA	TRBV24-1	CATSARGATDTQYF	TGTGCCACCAGTGCACGGGGGGCAACAGATACGCAGTATTTT
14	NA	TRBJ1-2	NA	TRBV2	CASSDNTIGNGYTF	TGTGCCAGCAGTGATAACACGATAGGGAATGGCTACACCTTC
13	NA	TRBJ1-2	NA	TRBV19	CASSKNSNYGYTF	TGTGCCAGTAGTAAGAACAGTAACTATGGCTACACCTTC
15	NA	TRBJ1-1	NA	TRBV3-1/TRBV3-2	CASSQGGGLVTEAFF	TGTGCCAGCAGCCAAGGCGGGGGGCTAGTCACTGAAGCTTTCTTT
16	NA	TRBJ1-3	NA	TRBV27	CASSRTRGDGGNTIYF	TGTGCCAGCAGCAGAACCAGGGGCGACGGCGGAAACACCATATATTTT
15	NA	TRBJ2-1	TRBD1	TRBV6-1	CASSRTGQGYNEQFF	TGTGCCAGCAGCCGTACGGGACAGGGGTACAATGAGCAGTTCTTC
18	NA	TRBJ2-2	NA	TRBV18	CASSPPIRVDYGTGELFF	TGTGCCAGCTCACCACCGATACGGGTTGATTACGGGACCGGGGAGCTGTTTTTT
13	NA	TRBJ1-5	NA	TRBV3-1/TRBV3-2	CASSPRDNQPQHF	TGTGCCAGCAGCCCCCGGGACAATCAGCCCCAGCATTTT
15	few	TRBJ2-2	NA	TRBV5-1	CASSLGPINTGELFF	TGCGCCAGCAGCTTAGGACCGATCAACACCGGGGAGCTGTTTTTT
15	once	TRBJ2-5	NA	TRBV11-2	CASSPRVGGLETQYF	TGTGCCAGCAGCCCCAGGGTAGGCGGGCTGGAGACCCAGTACTTC